A selection of T cell receptor beta chains follows, all from one sample in a study of molecular identifiers for immune sequencing clone quantification. TCRdb analysed the PCR reads with MiXCR anew, one entry per CDR3 protein. The sample has 400,000 to 600,000 distinct CDR3 sequences; roughly a fifth are singletons. The sequenced sample was naive CD8+ T cells from blood, with Jurkat cell RNA spiked in. All receptors derive from a human donor in good health. Some libraries in this study had Jurkat cell RNA spiked in. The CDR3 runs from the conserved cysteine through the conserved F or W. Fields, in order: D gene, V gene, J gene, clone size, CDR3 DNA, CDR3 protein. D genes are given only for firm matches. Not all rows give a size; the values are once, few, many and, for expanded clones, a class.

>.|TRBV19|TRBJ1-2|few
TGTGCCAGTAGTATACCGGGGGGAGGATACTATGGCTACACCTTC
CASSIPGGGYYGYTF
>.|TRBV29-1|TRBJ2-3|.
TGCAGCGTTGAAGACGGAAGACTAGTTTATCCAGATACGCAGTATTTT
CSVEDGRLVYPDTQYF
>TRBD2|TRBV28|TRBJ2-7|.
TGTGCCAGCAGTTTATCGCTAGCGGGAGACGAGCAGTACTTC
CASSLSLAGDEQYF
>TRBD1|TRBV5-5|TRBJ2-1|.
TGTGCCAGCAGCTTGGAAGGGACGGACAGGGGCTACAGCAATGAGCAGTTCTTC
CASSLEGTDRGYSNEQFF
>.|TRBV7-9|TRBJ2-3|few
TGTGCCAGCAGCCCAGATCCTAGCACAGATACGCAGTATTTT
CASSPDPSTDTQYF
>.|TRBV25-1|TRBJ2-1|.
TGTGCCAGCAGTGAATACGGGAAGAACCACAATGAGCAGTTCTTC
CASSEYGKNHNEQFF
>.|TRBV3-1|TRBJ2-3|.
TGTGCCAGCAGCGAATGGGACGGAGGCACAGATACGCAGTATTTT
CASSEWDGGTDTQYF
>.|TRBV7-9|TRBJ2-3|.
TGTGCCAGCACTCCGGATACGCAGTATTTT
CASTPDTQYF
>.|TRBV12-3/TRBV12-4|TRBJ1-4|.
TGTGCCAGCAGCATGACAGGCGCCGGCACTAATGAAAAACTGTTTTTT
CASSMTGAGTNEKLFF
>.|TRBV4-3|TRBJ1-4|.
TGCGCCAGCAGCCATGGAATCGGGATTAATGAAAAACTGTTTTTT
CASSHGIGINEKLFF
>.|TRBV12-3/TRBV12-4|TRBJ1-1|many
TGTGCCAGCAGCCCGCGGGCGGATTTCTCTGAAGCTTTCTTT
CASSPRADFSEAFF
>.|TRBV4-1|TRBJ2-3|many
TGCGCCAGCAGCCAAAGACAGGCGAACACAGATACGCAGTATTTT
CASSQRQANTDTQYF
>.|TRBV16|TRBJ1-5|many
TGTGCCAGCAGCCAAAAGACAAGGGGCAATCAGCCCCAGCATTTT
CASSQKTRGNQPQHF
>.|TRBV30|TRBJ2-7|many
TGTGCCTGGATGCAGAGCTCCTACGAGCAGTACTTC
CAWMQSSYEQYF
>.|TRBV4-3|TRBJ1-1|.
TGCGCCAGCAGCAGGGTCCGAAAGAACACTGAAGCTTTCTTT
CASSRVRKNTEAFF
>TRBD2|TRBV4-1|TRBJ2-7|few
TGCGCCAGCAGCCAGCCAGGGACTAGCCCCTCTCACGAGCAGTACTTC
CASSQPGTSPSHEQYF
>.|TRBV5-1|TRBJ2-2|.
TGCGCCAGCAGCTCATTTCTGGGGACCGGGGAGCTGTTTTTT
CASSSFLGTGELFF
>.|TRBV7-8|TRBJ1-1|many
TGTGCCAGCAGCCCCCTAGTCAGTGAAGCTTTCTTT
CASSPLVSEAFF
>TRBD2|TRBV7-9|TRBJ2-3|many
TGTGCCAGCATCTCGGCGGCTAGCGGTCCGGGTGATACGCAGTATTTT
CASISAASGPGDTQYF
>.|TRBV19|TRBJ2-7|.
TGTGCCAGTAGGGCCCCCGGGACACCGAGCTCCCCCTACGAGCAGTACTTC
CASRAPGTPSSPYEQYF
>.|TRBV13|TRBJ2-2|.
TGTGCCAGCAGCTTAGCTATACCAACACCCGGGGAGCTGTTTTTT
CASSLAIPTPGELFF
>.|TRBV27|TRBJ2-6|.
TGTGCCAGCAGTTTACAGAACTCTGGGGCCAACGTCCTGACTTTC
CASSLQNSGANVLTF
>.|TRBV7-9|TRBJ1-1|many
TGTGCCAGCAGCTTAATTGAGGGAGGAACTGAAGCTTTCTTT
CASSLIEGGTEAFF
>.|TRBV12-3/TRBV12-4|TRBJ2-2|.
TGTGCCAGCAGTCGGACCTGGAACACCGGGGAGCTGTTTTTT
CASSRTWNTGELFF
>TRBD1|TRBV10-2|TRBJ1-6|few
TGCGCCAGCAGCGAGGGGGACAGGATAGGGTCCTATAATTCACCCCTCCACTTT
CASSEGDRIGSYNSPLHF
>.|TRBV14|TRBJ1-3|.
TGTGCCAGCAGCCAAGCCCCACCAGGAAACACCATATATTTT
CASSQAPPGNTIYF
>.|TRBV10-3|TRBJ2-3|.
TGTGCCATCAGTGAGACTTCAGGGGCCCCCTCTGTAGATACGCAGTATTTT
CAISETSGAPSVDTQYF
>.|TRBV20-1|TRBJ2-7|many
TGCAGTGCTAGAGAGGATAGATACGAGCAGTACTTC
CSAREDRYEQYF
>TRBD2|TRBV12-3/TRBV12-4|TRBJ2-3|many
TGTGCCAGCAGAGATGCAGCGGGAAGTGGAACAGATACGCAGTATTTT
CASRDAAGSGTDTQYF
>.|TRBV28|TRBJ2-5|many
TGTGCCAGCAGTTTGTCAGGGATCCAAGAGACCCAGTACTTC
CASSLSGIQETQYF
>TRBD1|TRBV20-1|TRBJ2-7|few
TGCAGTGCTTCTGGACAGGGATTAGGCGAGCAGTACTTC
CSASGQGLGEQYF
>TRBD1|TRBV13|TRBJ1-1|many
TGTGCCAGCAGCTTAACGGACAGGGACACTGAAGCTTTCTTT
CASSLTDRDTEAFF
>.|TRBV4-1|TRBJ2-3|once
TGCGCCAGCAGCCAAGAGAACGAGGTGTTTGCAGATACGCAGTATTTT
CASSQENEVFADTQYF
>.|TRBV11-2|TRBJ2-5|few
TGTGCCAGCAGCTTAGACGCCGGGACAAATTATGAGACCCAGTACTTC
CASSLDAGTNYETQYF
>TRBD1|TRBV28|TRBJ2-7|.
TGTGCCAGCGGTGCCGGGACAGGTCCCTACGAGCAGTACTTC
CASGAGTGPYEQYF
>.|TRBV30|TRBJ2-2|many
TGTGCCTGGACCGAGGGATCGGCCGGGGAGCTGTTTTTT
CAWTEGSAGELFF
>.|TRBV20-1|TRBJ2-7|.
TGCAGTGCTAGAGACCCCGTAGGGTACGAGCAGTGCTTC
CSARDPVGYEQCF
>.|TRBV28|TRBJ1-2|.
TGTGCCAGCAGTTACACAACTACAGGGAAGGGCGGCTACACCTTC
CASSYTTTGKGGYTF
>.|TRBV27|TRBJ1-6|few
TGTGCCAGCAGTTATCAGCATAATTCACCCCTCCACTTT
CASSYQHNSPLHF
>.|TRBV6-6|TRBJ2-7|.
TGTGCCAGCAGCTACGACCTCTACGAGCAGTACTTC
CASSYDLYEQYF
>TRBD1|TRBV6-2/TRBV6-3|TRBJ1-1|few
TGTGCCAGCAGGACCGGGACAGTGGGGGCGATGAACACTGAAGCTTTCTTT
CASRTGTVGAMNTEAFF